This TCR beta chain comes out of a study of prognosis after radiotherapy for stage I lung cancer. Study context: Non-small cell lung cancer patients were all deemed medically inoperable. Patients were some 13 men and 6 or 7 women aged about 50 to 90, median about 70 years. Points from the study as a whole: Lower Shannon entropy after stereotactic body radiation therapy was observed in patients who went on to develop distant metastases. Frequencies of TRBV and TRBJ gene use reportedly varied by whether patients had metastases.

Germline values: CDR1 DFQATT, CDR2 SNEGSKA (reference sequence). This CDR3 region has 13 residues. Worth noting for this clonotype: The antigen remains undetermined. Compared with germline, one end of the junction differs, possibly owing to a read error.

Using two-round multiplex PCR, the authors amplified TCR beta CDR3 from genomic DNA. The first round of PCR was done with primers that matched each TRBV and TRBJ gene. TCRdb ran MiXCR on the multiplex PCR reads and lists one entry per CDR3 protein. The data contain 20,000 to 30,000 distinct CDR3 sequences, approximately 40% of them seen just once; the ten biggest clones take up around a fifth. The rearrangement joins TRBV20-1 to TRBJ2-7, with 10 bases that match TRBD1. This receptor was taken from a donor at least 50 years old with non-small cell lung cancer. This specimen consisted of PBMCs, obtained before or after stereotactic body radiation therapy (not recorded which). In DNA, the CDR3 is TGCACTGCTAGGCGGGACAGGGGTCCCGATCAGTACTTC. Its protein is CTARRDRGPDQYF.